This T cell receptor (beta chain) stems from a study of blood T cells in healthy people across ages. Regarding the study as a whole: Versus aged donors, long-lived donors had higher diversity and more naive CD4+ cells.

Healthy Caucasians from Russia aged roughly 6 to 100 served as donors. Primed by a sample-barcoded 5' primer and a J-beta primer mix, a second PCR proceeded for about 6 to 12 cycles. From the 5' RACE reads, TCRdb called clonotypes with MiXCR, one entry per CDR3 protein. The table records 540,000 or so distinct CDR3 sequences, nearly 25% of them present only once. This clonotype came up many times. Its target is unknown. The sample also formed part of further work on T cells of mothers and their children. That source adds: Extracted RNA, in its entirety, went into cDNA synthesis at about 1.5 ug per 15 ul. No persistent microchimeric T cell clones were detected at 95 to 100 clones per million clonotypes sensitivity.

The sample consisted of blood. The clonotype originates from a boy under 18 in good health.

CDR3 loop: CSGVVRGPIYEQYF. CDR3 DNA: TGCAGCGGTGTGGTCAGGGGACCCATCTACGAGCAGTACTTC. The chain uses TRBV29-1 and TRBJ2-7, with D possibly matching TRBD1 (6 bases). This CDR3 has 14 amino acids. Trimming shortened V by 7 bases and J by 3 bases, and 19 bases separated the two germline ends. Germline V gene data show CDR1 as SQVTM and CDR2 as ANQGSEA.